The 3 T cell receptor beta chains below were found in one sample sequenced in a study of blood T cells in healthy people across ages. The use of a sample-barcoded 5' primer and a J-beta primer mix characterized a second PCR of 7 to 11 cycles. TCRdb used MiXCR to reprocess the 5' RACE reads, holding one entry per CDR3 protein. The sample contains over a million distinct CDR3 sequences, 42% of which appear only once. The sequenced sample consisted of blood. The receptors derive from a woman aged 18-29 years in good health.

This clonotype was found a few times. V gene TRBV10-3 combines with J gene TRBJ2-1; maybe TRBD2 (5 bases). V was trimmed by 4 bases and J by 1 base, leaving 11 bases between them. The CDR3 is made up of 15 amino acids. Germline assignment: CDR1 ENHRY and CDR2 SYGVKD. The CDR3 DNA reads as TGTGCCATCAGTGCCCGGGAAGCATCCTACAATGAGCAGTTCTTC. Protein: CAISAREASYNEQFF.

V gene TRBV10-3 combines with J gene TRBJ2-7; possibly TRBD1 for D (6 bases). CDR3 length: 15 amino acids. Germline CDR1 is ENHRY and CDR2 is SYGVKD. Between the trimmed V and J ends, which lost 7 bases and 4 bases, there was a span of 20 bases. CDR3 DNA sequence: TGTGCCATCACTAACCAAGGGGGTGCGGCTTACGAGCAGTACTTC. Amino acids: CAITNQGGAAYEQYF.

V gene TRBV5-1 combines with J gene TRBJ2-1; no firm D call. Germline V gene sequence: CDR1 SGHRS, CDR2 YFSETQ. V lost 0 bases, J lost 4 bases, and 26 bases lay in between. This CDR3 region has 20 residues. The CDR3 coding sequence is TGCGCCAGCAGCTTGGCCGAAGGGTCTCTCACGGGCAAAGAGTACAATGAGCAGTTCTTC. This translates into CASSLAEGSLTGKEYNEQFF.